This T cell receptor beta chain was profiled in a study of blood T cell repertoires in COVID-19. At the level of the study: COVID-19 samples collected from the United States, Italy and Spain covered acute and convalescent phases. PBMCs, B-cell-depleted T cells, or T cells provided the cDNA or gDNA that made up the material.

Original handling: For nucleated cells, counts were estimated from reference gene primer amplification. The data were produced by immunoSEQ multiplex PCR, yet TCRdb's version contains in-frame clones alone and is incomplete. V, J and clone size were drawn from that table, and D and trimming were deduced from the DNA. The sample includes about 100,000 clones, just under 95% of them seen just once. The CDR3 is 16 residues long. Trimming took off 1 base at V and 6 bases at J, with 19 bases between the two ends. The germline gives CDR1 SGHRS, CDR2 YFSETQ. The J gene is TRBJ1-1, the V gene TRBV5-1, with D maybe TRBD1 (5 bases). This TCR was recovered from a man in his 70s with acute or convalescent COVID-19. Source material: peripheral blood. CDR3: CASSLWGSDEFPEAFF. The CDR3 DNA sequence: TGCGCCAGCAGCTTGTGGGGCAGCGATGAGTTCCCTGAAGCTTTCTTT.